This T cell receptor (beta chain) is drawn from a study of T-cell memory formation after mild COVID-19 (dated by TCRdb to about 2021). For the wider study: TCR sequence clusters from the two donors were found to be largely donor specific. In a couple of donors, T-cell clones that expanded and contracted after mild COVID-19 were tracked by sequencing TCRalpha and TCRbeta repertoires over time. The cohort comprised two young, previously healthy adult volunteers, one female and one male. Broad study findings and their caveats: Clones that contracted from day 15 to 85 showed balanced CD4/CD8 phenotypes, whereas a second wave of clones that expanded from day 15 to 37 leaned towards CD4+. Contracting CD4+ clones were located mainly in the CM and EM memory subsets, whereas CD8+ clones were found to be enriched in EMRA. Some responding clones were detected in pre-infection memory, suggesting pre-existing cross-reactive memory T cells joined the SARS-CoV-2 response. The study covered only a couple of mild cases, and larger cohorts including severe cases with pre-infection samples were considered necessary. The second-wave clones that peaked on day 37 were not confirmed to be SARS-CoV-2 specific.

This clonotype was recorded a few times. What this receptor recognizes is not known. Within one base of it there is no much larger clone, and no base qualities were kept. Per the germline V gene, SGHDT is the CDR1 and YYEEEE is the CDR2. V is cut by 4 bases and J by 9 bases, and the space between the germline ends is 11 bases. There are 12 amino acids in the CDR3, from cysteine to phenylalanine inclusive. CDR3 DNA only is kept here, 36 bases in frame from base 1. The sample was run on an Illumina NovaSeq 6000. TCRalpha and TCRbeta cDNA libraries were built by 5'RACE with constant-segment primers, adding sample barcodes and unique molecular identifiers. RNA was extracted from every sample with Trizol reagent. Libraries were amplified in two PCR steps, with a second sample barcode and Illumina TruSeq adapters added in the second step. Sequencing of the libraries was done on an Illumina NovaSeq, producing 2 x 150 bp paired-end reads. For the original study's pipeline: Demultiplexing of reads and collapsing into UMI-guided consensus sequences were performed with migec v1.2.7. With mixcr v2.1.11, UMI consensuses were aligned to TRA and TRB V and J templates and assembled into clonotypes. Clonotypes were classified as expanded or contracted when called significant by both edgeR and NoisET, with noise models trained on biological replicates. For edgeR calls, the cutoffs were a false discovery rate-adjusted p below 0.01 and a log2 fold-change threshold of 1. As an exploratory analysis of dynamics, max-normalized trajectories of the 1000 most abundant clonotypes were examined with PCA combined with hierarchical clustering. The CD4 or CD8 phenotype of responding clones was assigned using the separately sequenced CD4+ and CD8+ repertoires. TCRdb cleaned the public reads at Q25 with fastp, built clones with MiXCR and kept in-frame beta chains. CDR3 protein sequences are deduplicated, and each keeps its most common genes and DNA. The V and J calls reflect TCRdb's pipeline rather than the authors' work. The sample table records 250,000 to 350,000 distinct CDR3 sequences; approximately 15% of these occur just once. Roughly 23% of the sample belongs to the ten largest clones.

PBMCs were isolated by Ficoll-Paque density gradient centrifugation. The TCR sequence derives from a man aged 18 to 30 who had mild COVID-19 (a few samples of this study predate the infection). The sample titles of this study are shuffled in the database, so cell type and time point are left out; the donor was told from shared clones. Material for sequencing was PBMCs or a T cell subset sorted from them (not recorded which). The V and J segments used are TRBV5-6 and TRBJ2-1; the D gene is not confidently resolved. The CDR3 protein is CASSPTPREQFF. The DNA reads TGTGCCAGCAGCCCGACCCCCCGTGAGCAGTTCTTC.